Listed below are T cell receptor beta chains from one sample, sequenced in a study of metastatic and nonmetastatic thyroid tumors. TCRdb reanalyzed the PCR reads via MiXCR. The sample lists more than 10,000 clones, roughly 31% seen once, with 15% to 18% in the top ten. The sample was tumor tissue. These receptor sequences come from a male donor with papillary thyroid cancer or a benign thyroid nodule (not recorded which). Some clones in this sample may be carry-over from other donors' samples. The CDR3 runs from the conserved cysteine through the conserved F or W. Each record gives: D gene, clone size, V gene, J gene, CDR3 protein, CDR3 DNA. A D gene is named only where the DNA matches it firmly. Only part of the rows carry a size: once, few, many, or a class if the clone is expanded.

>TRBD1|medium-sized|TRBV6-6|TRBJ2-7
CASSYRGTGGPVLWEQYF
TGTGCCAGCAGTTACCGGGGGACAGGGGGCCCTGTGCTCTGGGAGCAGTACTTC
>-|few|TRBV28|TRBJ2-5
CASSLLRETHYF
TGTGCCAGCAGTTTATTGAGGGAGACCCATTACTTC
>TRBD1|many|TRBV10-3|TRBJ1-2
CAIRSQLGQEWGYTF
TGTGCCATCAGGAGTCAATTGGGACAGGAGTGGGGCTACACCTTC
>-|many|TRBV29-1|TRBJ1-2
CSVEGAGSYGYTF
TGCAGCGTTGAAGGCGCAGGGTCCTATGGCTACACCTTC
>TRBD1|few|TRBV7-3|TRBJ2-2
CASSLGGQGNTGELFF
TGTGCCAGCAGCTTAGGTGGACAGGGGAACACCGGGGAGCTGTTTTTT
>-|-|TRBV6-1|TRBJ1-1
CASSQDEGGTEAFF
TGTGCCAGCAGTCAAGACGAGGGTGGAACTGAAGCTTTCTTT
>TRBD1|-|TRBV6-1|TRBJ1-2
CASSTTGVDYGYTF
TGTGCCAGCAGTACAACAGGGGTTGACTATGGCTACACCTTC
>-|few|TRBV18|TRBJ2-7
CASSPSRGYEQYF
TGTGCCAGCTCACCGTCTAGGGGCTACGAGCAGTACTTC
>-|few|TRBV6-5|TRBJ1-1
CASSYLEHTEAFF
TGTGCCAGCAGTTACCTGGAGCACACTGAGGCTTTCTTT
>-|medium-sized|TRBV7-2|TRBJ2-1
CASSFIISSYNEQFF
TGTGCCAGCAGCTTCATCATTAGCTCCTACAATGAGCAGTTCTTC
>-|many|TRBV20-1|TRBJ2-4
CSALPTLRELAKNIQYF
TGCAGTGCCCTCCCCACGCTCAGGGAGCTAGCCAAAAACATTCAGTACTTC
>-|-|TRBV4-1|TRBJ2-1
CASSRLAAYNEQFF
TGCGCCAGCAGCCGGTTAGCCGCCTACAATGAGCAGTTCTTC
>TRBD1|-|TRBV20-1|TRBJ1-6
CSARGAPLTLQGFNSPLHF
TGCAGTGCTAGAGGCGCGCCGCTCACCTTACAGGGGTTTAATTCACCCCTCCACTTT
>TRBD2|few|TRBV7-3|TRBJ2-3
CASSLSPPGSGVGNPSTDTQYF
TGTGCCAGCAGCTTAAGCCCCCCGGGTAGCGGGGTGGGTAATCCTAGCACAGATACGCAGTATTTT
>-|-|TRBV3-1|TRBJ1-2
CASSHEGQKGADF
TGTGCCAGCAGCCACGAAGGACAGAAAGGGGCGGACTTC
>TRBD1|few|TRBV27|TRBJ2-2
CASSRQGWGELFF
TGTGCCAGCAGTCGACAGGGTTGGGGGGAGCTGTTTTTT
>-|-|TRBV19|TRBJ1-5
CASSIAGLDNQPQHF
TGTGCCAGTAGTATTGCTGGTCTAGATAATCAGCCCCAGCATTTC
>-|medium-sized|TRBV11-2|TRBJ1-5
CASSLVGTKNQPQHF
TGTGCCAGCAGCTTAGTAGGGACAAAGAATCAGCCCCAGCATTTT
>-|large|TRBV20-1|TRBJ2-3
CSASRSDTQYF
TGCAGTGCTAGTAGGTCAGATACGCAGTATTTT
>TRBD2|-|TRBV3-1|TRBJ2-1
CASSQGAGWGDEQFF
TGTGCCAGCAGCCAAGGAGCGGGATGGGGCGATGAGCAGTTCTTC